This note documents a single T cell receptor beta chain sequence. Assay used: immunoSEQ multiplex PCR; TCRdb lists only in-frame clones, some missing. Of 20,000 to 30,000 clones in the sample, over 80% were seen once. The data originate from a study of graft-versus-host responses after intestinal transplantation. Study-wide background: The whole recipient group had anti-thymocyte globulin induction followed by tacrolimus and steroids for roughly three years.

Germline V CDR1 and CDR2: SGHAT, FQNNGV. The V segment lost 3 bases and the J segment 6 bases; nucleotides outside the gene matches: 7. This CDR3 is built from 14 residues. This sequence joins TRBV11-2 and TRBJ2-7; 8 bases are shared with TRBD1. The source material was PBMCs, sampled approximately 29 days after intestinal transplant. This TCR came from a human patient who received an intestinal transplant, so some T cells may come from the graft donor. The CDR3 reads CASSFGQGAIEQYF. The CDR3 region has the DNA TGTGCCAGCAGCTTTGGCCAGGGGGCGATCGAGCAGTACTTC.